One sample yielded the 2 T cell receptor beta chains listed below, sequenced in a study of OX40 agonist ivuxolimab in advanced cancers. Clones were read by immunoSEQ multiplex PCR, and TCRdb kept only the in-frame ones, dropping some. Seen here are about 100,000 clones, around 94% observed once, and the top ten hold about 0.17%. The starting material was CD4+ or CD8+ T cells sorted from blood, obtained in a trial of the OX40 agonist ivuxolimab. The receptor set was obtained from an adult with an advanced solid tumor such as melanoma, head and neck, liver or kidney cancer.

This clone was counted a single time. The genes are TRBV4-2 and TRBJ2-7, with 7 nucleotides matching TRBD1. The junction had 10 bases not matched to a gene; V was cut back by 2 bases and J by 0 bases. CDR1 is LGHNA and CDR2 is YNFKEQ in the germline V gene. The CDR3 runs 17 residues. The CDR3 loop reads CASSQTHGTEGSYEQYF. CDR3 in DNA: TGTGCCAGCAGCCAAACCCATGGGACAGAGGGCTCCTACGAGCAGTACTTC.

The chain couples TRBV4-2 to TRBJ2-2; the D gene is possibly TRBD2 (5 bases). V lost 3 bases and J 4 bases, leaving 12 bases between the germline ends. The CDR3 has 15 residues. Germline CDR1 is LGHNA and CDR2 is YNFKEQ. CDR3 loop: CASSHATRRTGELFF. CDR3 sequence (DNA): TGTGCCAGCAGCCACGCCACTAGGCGCACCGGGGAGCTGTTTTTT.